This TCR beta chain was captured by sequencing in a study of memory CD4+ T cells and cytomegalovirus serostatus. Data came from immunoSEQ multiplex PCR; TCRdb stores just in-frame clones and leaves some out. This table has some 50,000 clones, 74% appearing once. The CDR3 loop spans 15 amino acids. Germline V gene data show CDR1 as MNHEY and CDR2 as SVGAGI. Trimming pared 4 bases from V and 0 bases from J, leaving 7 bases between. The sort gate was single viable CD3+CD4+CD8-CD45RO+ cells for memory CD4+ T cells. The V call is TRBV6-5, the J call TRBJ1-6; D call uncertain. The clonotype originates from an adult in good health and CMV-seropositive. Source material: memory CD4+ T cells from blood. The CDR3 is CASSWGSSYNSPLHF. The CDR3 DNA reads TGTGCCAGCAGTTGGGGAAGCTCCTATAATTCACCCCTCCACTTT.